This TCR beta chain comes out of a study of cytomegalovirus exposure and HLA in healthy donors. Study-level findings and limits: Donors were assumed by presence/absence analyses to have roughly uniform sequencing depth.

Turning to this clone: Its target is unknown.

The PCR employed 60 Vbeta primers together with 13 Jbeta primers. In the original workflow: Counted up in a later analysis, unique TCR beta chains came to some 75 million, with some 11 million shared. Sequenced by immunoSEQ multiplex PCR; TCRdb stores in-frame clones only, minus some. V, J and clone size reflect that table, while D and trimming were determined from the DNA. The ten top clones account for roughly 13%, within a sample of around 77,000 clones. The CDR3 is 13 residues long. Trimming removed 0 bases from V and 4 bases from J, with 7 bases in between. The germline gives CDR1 MNHNS, CDR2 SASEGT.

This TCR was recovered from a man in his forties or fifties in good health and CMV-seropositive. The sample comprised PBMCs. The chain recombines TRBV6-1 with TRBJ2-7; no definite D call. As DNA, the CDR3 is TGTGCCAGCAGTGAAGCGCAGAGGTACGAGCAGTACTTC. As protein: CASSEAQRYEQYF.